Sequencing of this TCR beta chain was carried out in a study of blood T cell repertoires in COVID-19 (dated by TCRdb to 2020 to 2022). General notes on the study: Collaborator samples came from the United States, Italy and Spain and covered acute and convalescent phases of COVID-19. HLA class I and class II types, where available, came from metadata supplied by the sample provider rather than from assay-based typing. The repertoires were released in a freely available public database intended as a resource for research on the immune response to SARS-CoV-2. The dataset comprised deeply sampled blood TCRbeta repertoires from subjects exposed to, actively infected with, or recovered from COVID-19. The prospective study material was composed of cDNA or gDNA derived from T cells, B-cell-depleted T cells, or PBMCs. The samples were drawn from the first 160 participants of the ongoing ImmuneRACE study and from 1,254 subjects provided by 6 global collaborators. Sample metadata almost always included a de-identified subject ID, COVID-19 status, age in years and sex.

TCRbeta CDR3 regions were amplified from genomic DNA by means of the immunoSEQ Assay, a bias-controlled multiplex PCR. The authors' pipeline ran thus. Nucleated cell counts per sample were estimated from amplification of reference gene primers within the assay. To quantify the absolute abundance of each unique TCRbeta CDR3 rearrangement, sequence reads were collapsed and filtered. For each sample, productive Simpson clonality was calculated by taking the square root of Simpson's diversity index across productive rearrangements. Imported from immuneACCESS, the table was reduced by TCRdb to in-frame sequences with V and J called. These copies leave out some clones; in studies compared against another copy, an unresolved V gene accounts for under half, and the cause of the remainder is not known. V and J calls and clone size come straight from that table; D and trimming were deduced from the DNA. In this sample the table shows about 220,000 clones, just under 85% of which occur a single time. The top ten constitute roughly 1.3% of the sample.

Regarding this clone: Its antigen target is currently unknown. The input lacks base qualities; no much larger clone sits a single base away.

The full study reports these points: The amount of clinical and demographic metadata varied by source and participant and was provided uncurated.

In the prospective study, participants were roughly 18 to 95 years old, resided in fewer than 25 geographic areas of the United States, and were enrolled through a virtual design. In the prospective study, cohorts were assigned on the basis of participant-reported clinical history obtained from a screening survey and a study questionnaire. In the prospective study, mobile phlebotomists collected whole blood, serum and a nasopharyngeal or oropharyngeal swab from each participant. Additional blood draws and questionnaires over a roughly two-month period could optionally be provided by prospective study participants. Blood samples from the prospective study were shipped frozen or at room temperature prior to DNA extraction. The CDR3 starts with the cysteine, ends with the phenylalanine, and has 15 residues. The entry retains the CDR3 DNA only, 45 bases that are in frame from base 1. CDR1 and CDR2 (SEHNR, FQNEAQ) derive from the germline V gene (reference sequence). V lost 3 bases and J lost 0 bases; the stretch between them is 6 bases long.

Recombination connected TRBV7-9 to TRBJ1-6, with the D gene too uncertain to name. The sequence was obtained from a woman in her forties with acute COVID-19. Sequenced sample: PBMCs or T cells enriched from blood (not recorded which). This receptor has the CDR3 CASSFGSSYNSPLHF. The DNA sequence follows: TGTGCCAGCAGCTTTGGGAGCTCCTATAATTCACCCCTCCACTTT.